In this sample, the clone carrying this TCR beta chain turned up once. The antigen is unknown. Clones were read by immunoSEQ multiplex PCR, and TCRdb kept only the in-frame ones, dropping some. This table holds 64,000 or so clones, more than 80% found once. Time point of the sample: cycle 4 day 1 (C4D1), after more than five weeks of nivolumab. After autologous stem cell transplantation all patients relapsed, and prior brentuximab vedotin exposure differed between cohorts. This sample was taken from a study of PD-1 blockade in classical Hodgkin lymphoma. Findings and caveats of the study: Healthy donors reportedly exceeded newly diagnosed patients in baseline TCR diversity.

This receptor was identified in a human donor with classical Hodgkin lymphoma. The sample in question was peripheral blood mononuclear cells (PBMCs), obtained before the fourth cycle of nivolumab.

The CDR3 DNA follows: TGTGCCAGCAGTGGAGACAGGGAAGTAACTGAAGCTTTCTTT. It codes for CASSGDREVTEAFF. The chain is built from TRBV28 and TRBJ1-1; 7 positions match TRBD1. Germline V CDR1 and CDR2: MDHEN, SYDVKM. The CDR3 consists of 14 residues. The junction had 8 bases not matched to a gene; V was cut back by 5 bases and J by 5 bases.